This T cell receptor beta chain was recovered during a study of post-analysis software for immune sequencing data. Study conclusions and caveats: There were five or six TRBV segments more frequent in patients than controls, and TRBV5-6, TRBV5-1 and TRBV20-1 were among them.

Incorporated into the TCR beta cDNA libraries were unique molecular identifiers, which served to reduce PCR and sequencing biases. In TCRdb, the PCR reads were re-called with MiXCR into one record per CDR3 protein. The repertoire holds about 190,000 distinct CDR3 sequences, with approximately 30% as singletons. This CDR3 region has 15 residues. V lost 2 bases, J lost 6 bases, and 9 bases stayed unmatched. Germline CDR1 MNHNY, CDR2 SVGAGI (reference sequence). This clonotype was found many times. The antigen is undetermined. The sequencing input was blood. The source is a girl aged 2 to 17 with multiple sclerosis. The V call is TRBV6-6, the J call TRBJ2-7; 8 nucleotides align to TRBD1. CDR3 in amino acids: CASSYHRQGSVEQYF. In DNA, the CDR3 is TGTGCCAGCAGTTACCATAGACAGGGGTCGGTCGAGCAGTACTTC.